This TCR beta chain originates from a study of T cells after posttransplantation cyclophosphamide. Notes on the study in general: Later blood repertoires were often dominated by clones from the donor CD8+ memory compartment. TRB clonality was highly associated with recipient CMV seropositivity and reactivation. Skin or GI-infiltrating T cells shared few TRB sequences with blood.

The CDR3 extends over 16 amino acids. Germline lookup yields CDR1 LNHDA and CDR2 SQIVND (reference sequence). Trimming pared 3 bases from V and 2 bases from J, leaving 13 bases between. Notes on this clone: Its antigen is unidentified.

Using immunoSEQ multiplex PCR, the repertoire was profiled, and TCRdb retains in-frame clones only, with some absent. Of more than 60,000 clones detected, over 85% appear once; the ten largest clones hold about 3.2%. Sequencing was carried out using PBMCs. This sequence joins TRBV19 and TRBJ2-2; tentatively, D is TRBD1 (5 bases). This TCR was sampled from a young woman in good health and a related stem cell transplant donor. The CDR3 sequence is CASSISRARNTGELFF. The CDR3, as DNA: TGTGCCAGTAGTATCAGCAGGGCCAGAAACACCGGGGAGCTGTTTTTT.